This T cell receptor (beta chain) was observed in a study of T cell responses to AZD1222 COVID-19 vaccine. Study-wide results and caveats: Across spike, vaccine-associated CD4 TCRs were found, dominant at 160-218 and 743-854. Spike-specific TCR breadth and depth were elevated following two AZD1222 doses. At baseline, seropositivity was found in only six or seven AZD1222 recipients.

As for this clone: The antigen remains undetermined.

Produced via immunoSEQ multiplex PCR; TCRdb's table is partial and in-frame only. Of about 120,000 clones detected, about 88% appear once; the ten largest clones hold under 3%. Trimming cost V 6 bases and J 1 base, with 14 bases left between them. CDR3 length: 15 amino acids. The germline V gene has CDR1 MNHEY and CDR2 SMNVEV (reference sequence). The TCR originated in an adult who received the AZD1222 COVID-19 vaccine. Source: peripheral blood, taken 28 days after the second AZD1222 dose. The chain uses TRBV27 and TRBJ2-3, with D possibly being TRBD1 (7 bases). CDR3 coding DNA: TGTGCCAGCAGGGGACAGAGGGGGGGCACAGATACGCAGTATTTT. Its protein product is CASRGQRGGTDTQYF.